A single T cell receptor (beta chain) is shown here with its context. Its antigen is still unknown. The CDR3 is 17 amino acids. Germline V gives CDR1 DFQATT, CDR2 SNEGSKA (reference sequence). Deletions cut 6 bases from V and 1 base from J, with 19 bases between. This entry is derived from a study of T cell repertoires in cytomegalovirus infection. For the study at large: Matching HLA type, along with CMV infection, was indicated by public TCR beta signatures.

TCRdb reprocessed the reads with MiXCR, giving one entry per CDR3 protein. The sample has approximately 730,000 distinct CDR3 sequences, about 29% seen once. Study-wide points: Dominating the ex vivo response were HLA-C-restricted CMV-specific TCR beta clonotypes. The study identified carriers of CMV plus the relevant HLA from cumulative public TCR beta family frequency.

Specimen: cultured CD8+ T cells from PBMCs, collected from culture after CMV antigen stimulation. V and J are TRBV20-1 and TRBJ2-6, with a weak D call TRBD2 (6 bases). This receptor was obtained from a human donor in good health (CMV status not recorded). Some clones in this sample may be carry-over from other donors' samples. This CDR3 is CSAPEGRTASGANVLTF. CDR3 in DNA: TGCAGTGCCCCGGAGGGCAGAACTGCTTCTGGGGCCAACGTCCTGACTTTC.